This section outlines one T cell receptor beta chain sequence together with its context. Its antigen is still unknown. Trimming left V 1 base short and J 0 bases short, with 9 bases between. The germline CDR1 and CDR2 sequences are LGHNA and YSLEER. The CDR3 length is 15 residues. Everyone who donated was a healthy Caucasian. TCRdb re-derived calls from the 5' RACE reads in MiXCR, one entry per CDR3 protein. Here the sample spans roughly 230,000 distinct CDR3 sequences, about 8.3% being singletons. This sample stems from a study of identical twins. Study conclusions and caveats: Insertion counts were lower in abundant cord blood beta clonotypes, a trend that memory repertoires did not show.

The same data also contributed to another study, on yellow fever vaccine responses in identical twins.

The sequenced sample was CD8+ T cells sorted from blood. This receptor was taken from a woman aged 18-29 years in good health. The chain combines TRBV4-3 with TRBJ1-2; TRBD1 is a possible D gene (6 bases). The CDR3, as DNA: TGCGCCAGCAGCCAAGGACAGGCTTCTAACTATGGCTACACCTTC. This sequence encodes CASSQGQASNYGYTF.